This T cell receptor (beta chain) comes out of a study of blood T cell repertoires in COVID-19. Looking at the study overall: Sources were T cells, B-cell-depleted T cells, or PBMCs; the material itself was cDNA or gDNA.

Germline V CDR1 and CDR2: WNHNN, SYGVQD (reference sequence). The CDR3 contains 13 residues. V was clipped by 8 bases and J by 3 bases; unmatched bases: 6. Clones were sequenced by immunoSEQ multiplex PCR, and TCRdb holds only the in-frame ones, with some missing. The sample shows 62,000 or so clones, roughly 88% of them seen only once. There are a few counts of this clone. The chain recombines TRBV10-1 with TRBJ1-1, with 7 nucleotides matching TRBD1. The origin of this receptor is a human donor in a cohort sampled during active COVID-19. The sequenced sample consisted of peripheral blood. CDR3 DNA sequence: TGCGCCAGCGAAGGACAGGTCTACACTGAAGCTTTCTTT. Its protein is CASEGQVYTEAFF.